This passage covers 24 T cell receptor beta chains from one sample sequenced in a study of blood T cell repertoires in COVID-19. Sequencing used immunoSEQ multiplex PCR; TCRdb keeps in-frame clones, though not all of them. The profile covers more than 200,000 clones, with about 83% appearing a single time and roughly 8% taken by the ten largest. Material: peripheral blood. Receptor source: a woman between 45 and 60 years old with acute or convalescent COVID-19.

This chain joins TRBV27 and TRBJ1-5; D ambiguous. Per germline, CDR1 MNHEY and CDR2 SMNVEV (reference sequence). The germline V and J ends were trimmed by 0 bases and 0 bases, with 6 bases remaining between them. CDR3 length: 15 amino acids. The CDR3 spells CASSLSPYSNQPQHF. For the CDR3, the DNA is TGTGCCAGCAGTTTATCCCCCTATAGCAATCAGCCCCAGCATTTT.

This clone was seen more than once but under ten times. The chain has TRBV4-2 and TRBJ1-2, with 9 bases matching TRBD1. Germline V gene lookup returns CDR1 LGHNA and CDR2 YNFKEQ. V lost 3 bases, J lost 2 bases, and 7 bases stayed unmatched. The CDR3 length is 16 residues. The CDR3 region has the DNA TGTGCCAGCAGCCATCTCTCGGGGACAGGGAACTATGGCTACACCTTC. This codes for CASSHLSGTGNYGYTF.

The chain joins TRBV5-1 to TRBJ2-3, with D tentatively TRBD1 (6 bases). With 0 bases removed from V and 3 bases from J, the gap between germline ends came to 11 bases. The CDR3 sequence is 15 residues long. The germline V gene encodes CDR1 SGHRS and CDR2 YFSETQ. CDR3 protein: CASSLDRVLTDTQYF. CDR3 sequence (DNA): TGCGCCAGCAGCTTGGACAGGGTGTTAACAGATACGCAGTATTTT.

The chain recombines TRBV12-3 or TRBV12-4 with TRBJ2-1; 7 positions agree with TRBD1. The J segment lost 8 bases and the V segment lost 5 bases, leaving 6 bases of the junction unmatched. This CDR3 has 13 residues. The CDR3, as DNA: TGTGCCAGCAGTATATATCAGGGGGATGAGCAGTTCTTC. It codes for CASSIYQGDEQFF.

The chain recombines TRBV5-1 with TRBJ1-4; TRBD1 aligns across 7 bases. The CDR3 loop spans 16 amino acids. Germline V gives CDR1 SGHRS, CDR2 YFSETQ. V gave up 3 bases and J gave up 5 bases; unmatched junction bases: 10. The CDR3 loop reads CASSSLPGQLNEKLFF. Here the CDR3 DNA reads TGCGCCAGCAGCTCGCTCCCGGGACAGCTAAATGAAAAACTGTTTTTT.

The genes are TRBV4-2 and TRBJ2-3; 11 bases are shared with TRBD2. The V gene's germline CDR1 is LGHNA and CDR2 YNFKEQ. The trim removed 4 bases at V and 0 bases at J, leaving 15 bases unmatched. CDR3 length: 20 amino acids. DNA of the CDR3: TGTGCCAGCAGCCTCGGAGGACTAGCGGGCGGACGCTCTAGCACAGATACGCAGTATTTT. Its translation: CASSLGGLAGGRSSTDTQYF.

The rearrangement links TRBV29-1 to TRBJ2-1, with 7 bases fitting TRBD1. The germline CDR1 and CDR2 sequences are SQVTM and ANQGSEA. The CDR3 runs 14 residues. J gave up 3 bases and V 6 bases, and 8 bases lay outside the gene matches. The CDR3 DNA reads TGCAGCGTAACGACAGGGCCGAACTACAATGAGCAGTTCTTC. It specifies CSVTTGPNYNEQFF.

The rearrangement links TRBV2 to TRBJ2-5; D is perhaps TRBD1 (7 bases). This CDR3 comprises 13 residues. V was shortened by 6 bases and J by 4 bases, with 12 bases between the two germline ends. CDR1 and CDR2 (germline): SNHLY, FYNNEI. The CDR3 bases are TGTGCCAGCAGCGGAGGGGGCGGAGAGACCCAGTACTTC. Protein product: CASSGGGGETQYF. Filled out from reference TRBV2 and TRBJ2-5, the complete variable domain reads EPEVTQTPSHQVTQMGQEVILRCVPISNHLYFYWYRQILGQKVEFLVSFYNNEISEKSEIFDDQFSVERPDGSNFTLKIRSTKLEDSAMYFCASSGGGGETQYFGPGTRLLVL.

The gene calls are TRBV15 and TRBJ2-2; D uncertain. Trimming took 1 base from V and 1 from J, leaving 10 bases between them. Germline CDR1 is LNHNV and CDR2 is YYDKDF (reference sequence). The CDR3 totals 16 residues. DNA of the CDR3: TGTGCCACCAGCAGAGGGGCCTTGGGGAACACCGGGGAGCTGTTTTTT. This translates into CATSRGALGNTGELFF.

The chain uses TRBV19 and TRBJ2-7, with 8 bases matching TRBD2. The CDR3 consists of 15 residues. With V trimmed by 6 bases and J by 2 bases, 9 bases remained unmatched. The germline gives CDR1 LNHDA, CDR2 SQIVND (reference sequence). The CDR3 loop is CASSRGGTSPYEQYF. For the CDR3, the DNA is TGTGCCAGTAGCCGAGGAGGGACTAGTCCCTACGAGCAGTACTTC.

The V gene is TRBV4-1, the J gene TRBJ2-1; 7 bases match TRBD2. The CDR3 spans 15 residues. V was pared by 2 bases and J by 0 bases, with 1 base of the junction left unmatched. Germline V gene lookup returns CDR1 MGHRA and CDR2 YSYEKL. This CDR3 is CASSQLADSYNEQFF. CDR3 in DNA: TGCGCCAGCAGCCAACTAGCGGACTCCTACAATGAGCAGTTCTTC.

The sample holds a few counts of this clone. The V call is TRBV5-8, the J call TRBJ2-7; tentatively, D is TRBD1 (5 bases). Germline CDR1 reads SGHTS; CDR2 reads YDEGEE. V shed 7 bases and J shed 2 bases, with 16 bases lying between them. There are 14 residues in the CDR3. The CDR3 DNA is TGTGCCAGCCATGACAGATCTGAGACCTACGAGCAGTACTTC. Encoded protein: CASHDRSETYEQYF.

This chain connects TRBV13 to TRBJ1-1, with TRBD1 as a possible D gene (6 bases). The CDR3 has 15 amino acids. Looked up from germline, CDR1 is PRHDT and CDR2 is FYEKMQ (reference sequence). Trimming pared 4 bases from V and 4 bases from J, leaving 16 bases between. CDR3 in amino acids: CASSSRNRAGTEAFF. The CDR3 DNA reads TGTGCCAGCAGCTCACGAAACAGGGCAGGCACTGAAGCTTTCTTT.

V gene TRBV19 combines with J gene TRBJ1-4, with TRBD1 identical over 10 bases. This CDR3 region has 15 residues. V lost 10 bases and J lost 8; bases outside the gene matches: 13. In germline, CDR1 is LNHDA, CDR2 SQIVND (reference sequence). The CDR3, as DNA: TGTGCCATTTCGACAGGGGGCGGCTCTCGGGAAAAACTGTTTTTT. This translates into CAISTGGGSREKLFF.

The chain has TRBV10-3 and TRBJ2-2; TRBD1 might be the D (5 bases). Germline assignment: CDR1 ENHRY and CDR2 SYGVKD. The ends were cut back, 7 bases at V and 0 bases at J, with 9 bases in the middle. The CDR3 covers 14 residues. In DNA form, the CDR3 reads TGTGCCATCATCAGGGCGTCGAACACCGGGGAGCTGTTTTTT. This encodes CAIIRASNTGELFF.

The gene calls are TRBV27 and TRBJ2-7; 14 bases are shared with TRBD2. Germline V CDR1 and CDR2: MNHEY, SMNVEV (reference sequence). V was clipped by 5 bases and J by 7 bases; unmatched bases: 7. The length of the CDR3 is 15 residues. The CDR3 protein is CASSPATSGRGEQYF. The CDR3 DNA sequence: TGTGCCAGCAGTCCCGCGACTAGCGGGAGGGGTGAGCAGTACTTC.

This clone appeared once. The V gene is TRBV5-4, the J gene TRBJ2-7, with TRBD1 as a possible D gene (6 bases). V was cut by 3 bases and J by 7 bases, with 17 bases left in between. This CDR3 comprises 14 residues. CDR1 is SGHNT and CDR2 is YYREEE in the germline V gene (reference sequence). CDR3 amino acids: CASSSTGSVGEQYF. For the CDR3, the DNA is TGTGCCAGCAGCTCCACAGGGTCAGTGGGAGAGCAGTACTTC. The full variable domain, with the rest looked up from reference TRBV5-4 and TRBJ2-7, is ETGVTQSPTHLIKTRGQQVTLRCSSQSGHNTVSWYQQALGQGPQFIFQYYREEENGRGNFPPRFSGLQFPNYSSELNVNALELDDSALYLCASSSTGSVGEQYFGPGTRLTVT.

This sequence joins TRBV5-6 and TRBJ1-2; maybe TRBD1 (5 bases). The ends were cut back, 2 bases at V and 4 bases at J, with 15 bases in the middle. The CDR3 consists of 15 residues. Germline V gene lookup returns CDR1 SGHDT and CDR2 YYEEEE. CDR3 loop: CASSLSAGPFYGYTF. Written as DNA, the CDR3 is TGTGCCAGCAGCTTATCTGCAGGGCCCTTCTATGGCTACACCTTC. The variable domain in full, with the rest retrieved from reference TRBV5-6 and TRBJ1-2, is DAGVTQSPTHLIKTRGQQVTLRCSPKSGHDTVSWYQQALGQGPQFIFQYYEEEERQRGNFPDRFSGHQFPNYSSELNVNALLLGDSALYLCASSLSAGPFYGYTFGSGTRLTVV.

The chain uses TRBV5-1 and TRBJ2-7, with 7 nucleotides matching TRBD2. The germline V gene encodes CDR1 SGHRS and CDR2 YFSETQ. The CDR3 is 15 amino acids. The V segment lost 0 bases and the J segment 1 base; nucleotides outside the gene matches: 4. The CDR3 nucleotides are TGCGCCAGCAGCTTGGGCGGGAGTGCGTCCTACGAGCAGTACTTC. Translation: CASSLGGSASYEQYF.

The chain employs TRBV6-5 and TRBJ2-2; 13 bases agree with TRBD2. Germline V gene data show CDR1 as MNHEY and CDR2 as SVGAGI. The ends lost 2 bases at V and 6 bases at J; junction bases unmatched: 3. The CDR3 spans 16 residues. The chain's CDR3 is CASSYGGLAGAGELFF. DNA of the CDR3: TGTGCCAGCAGTTACGGCGGACTAGCGGGAGCCGGGGAGCTGTTTTTT.

The chain combines TRBV10-3 with TRBJ2-3; TRBD2 agrees at 13 bases. CDR3 length: 18 residues. The V segment lost 4 bases and the J segment 0 bases; nucleotides outside the gene matches: 7. The germline V gene encodes CDR1 ENHRY and CDR2 SYGVKD. DNA of the CDR3: TGTGCCATCAGTGGGGGACTAGCGGGGAACCAAAGCACAGATACGCAGTATTTT. Its protein is CAISGGLAGNQSTDTQYF.

In the case of this clone: The same CDR3 also results from other DNA sequences found in this sample. This chain connects TRBV20-1 to TRBJ2-1; D may be TRBD2 (5 bases). V lost 3 bases and J lost 2, with 11 bases in between. Germline V CDR1 and CDR2: DFQATT, SNEGSKA (reference sequence). This CDR3 has 14 amino acids. The CDR3 protein is CSASRSGPYNEQFF. CDR3 nucleotide sequence: TGCAGTGCTAGTCGCAGCGGCCCCTACAATGAGCAGTTCTTC.

Only one count was recorded for this clone. This chain links TRBV9 with TRBJ2-5; tentatively, D is TRBD1 (5 bases). The CDR3 is made up of 15 amino acids. Looked up from germline, CDR1 is SGDLS and CDR2 is YYNGEE. V was cut by 0 bases and J by 3 bases, with 12 bases left in between. The CDR3 bases are TGTGCCAGCAGCGTAGAGGGGTTTTTAGAAGAGACCCAGTACTTC. Protein sequence: CASSVEGFLEETQYF. Looking up the rest from reference TRBV9 and TRBJ2-5 gives the full variable domain: DSGVTQTPKHLITATGQRVTLRCSPRSGDLSVYWYQQSLDQGLQFLIQYYNGEERAKGNILERFSAQQFPDLHSELNLSSLELGDSALYFCASSVEGFLEETQYFGPGTRLLVL.

This clone is a singleton in its sample. The rearrangement joins TRBV6-1 to TRBJ1-2; maybe TRBD1 (5 bases). The CDR3 totals 14 residues. In germline, CDR1 is MNHNS, CDR2 SASEGT. V gave up 1 base and J gave up 5 bases, with 11 bases separating them. In DNA form, the CDR3 reads TGTGCCAGCAGTGAAGTTGGGGCGCGATATGGCTACACCTTC. This gives the protein CASSEVGARYGYTF.